This TCR beta chain was obtained from a study of T cell repertoires in cytomegalovirus infection. Study-level background: Matching HLA type and CMV infection were both indicated by public TCR beta signatures.

This clonotype was counted ten times or more. What it recognizes is unknown. General study points: Ex vivo, HLA-C-restricted CMV-specific TCR beta clonotypes prevailed over the rest of the response. The cumulative frequency of public TCR beta families identified carriers of CMV plus the relevant HLA.

V was shortened by 5 bases and J by 1 base, with 11 bases between the two germline ends. The germline V gene has CDR1 SGHTA and CDR2 FQGNSA. The CDR3 sequence is 14 residues long. TCRdb reanalysed the reads using MiXCR and keeps one entry per CDR3 protein. The sample consists of approximately 240,000 distinct CDR3 sequences, approximately 13% of them appearing once. The sample taken for sequencing was PBMCs. This rearrangement joins TRBV7-2 to TRBJ2-5; no definite D call. This receptor was obtained from a human donor in good health (CMV status not recorded). Some clones in this sample may be carry-over from other donors' samples. CDR3 in amino acids: CASSPMESQETQYF. The CDR3 DNA reads TGTGCCAGCAGCCCAATGGAAAGCCAAGAGACCCAGTACTTC.